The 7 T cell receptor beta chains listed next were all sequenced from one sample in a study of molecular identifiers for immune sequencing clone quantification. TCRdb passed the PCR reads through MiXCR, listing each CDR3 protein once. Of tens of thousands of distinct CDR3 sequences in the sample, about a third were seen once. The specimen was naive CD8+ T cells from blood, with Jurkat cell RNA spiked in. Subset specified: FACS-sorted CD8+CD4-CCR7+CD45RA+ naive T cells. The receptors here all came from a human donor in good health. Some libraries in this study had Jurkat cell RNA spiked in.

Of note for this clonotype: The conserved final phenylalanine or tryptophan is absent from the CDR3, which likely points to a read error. For the CDR3, the DNA is TGCGCCAGCAGCCAAGCAAACAGGGGGTACGAGCAGTACATC. This encodes CASSQANRGYEQYI. The chain has TRBV4-3 and TRBJ2-7; 8 positions agree with TRBD1. Germline V lookup: CDR1 LGHNA, CDR2 YSLEER. J was trimmed by 4 bases and V by 1 base; bases with no gene match: 3. CDR3 length: 14 residues.

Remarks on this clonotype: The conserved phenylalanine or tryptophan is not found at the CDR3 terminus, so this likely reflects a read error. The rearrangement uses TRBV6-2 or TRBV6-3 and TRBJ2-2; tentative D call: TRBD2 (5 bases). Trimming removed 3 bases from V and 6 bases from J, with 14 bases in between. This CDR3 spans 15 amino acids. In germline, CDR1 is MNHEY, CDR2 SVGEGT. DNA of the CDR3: TGTGCCAGCAGTTATCCACCGGGGTTCCCCGGGGAGCTGTTTTAT. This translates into CASSYPPGFPGELFY.

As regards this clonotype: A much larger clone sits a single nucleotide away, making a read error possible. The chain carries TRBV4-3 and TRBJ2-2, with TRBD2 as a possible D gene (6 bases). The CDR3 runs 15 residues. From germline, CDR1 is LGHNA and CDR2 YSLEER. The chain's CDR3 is CASSQGGRRAGELIF. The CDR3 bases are TGCGCCAGCAGCCAAGGAGGGAGGCGGGCCGGGGAGCTGATTTTT.

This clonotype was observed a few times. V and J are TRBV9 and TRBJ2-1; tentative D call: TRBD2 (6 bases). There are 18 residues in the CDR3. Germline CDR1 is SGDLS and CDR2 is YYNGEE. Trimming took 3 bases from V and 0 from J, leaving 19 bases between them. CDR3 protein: CASSDPIRAGISYNEQFF. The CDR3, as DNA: TGTGCCAGCAGCGACCCAATAAGAGCGGGTATCTCCTACAATGAGCAGTTCTTC.

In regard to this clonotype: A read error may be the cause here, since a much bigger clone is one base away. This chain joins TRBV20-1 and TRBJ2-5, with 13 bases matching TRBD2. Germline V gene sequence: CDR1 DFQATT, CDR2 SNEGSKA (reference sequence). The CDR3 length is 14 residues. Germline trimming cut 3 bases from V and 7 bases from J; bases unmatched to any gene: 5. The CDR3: CSARRTSGGLTQYF. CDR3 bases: TGCAGTGCTAGGAGGACTAGCGGGGGATTGACCCAGTACTTC.

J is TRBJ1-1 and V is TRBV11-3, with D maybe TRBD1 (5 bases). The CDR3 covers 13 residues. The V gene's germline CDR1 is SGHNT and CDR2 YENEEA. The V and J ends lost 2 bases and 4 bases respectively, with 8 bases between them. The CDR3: CASSLSGGTEAFF. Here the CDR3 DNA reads TGTGCCAGCAGCTTATCCGGGGGCACTGAAGCTTTCTTT.

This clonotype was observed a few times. This CDR3 reads CASSKAGVTEAFF. As DNA, the CDR3 is TGTGCCAGTAGTAAGGCGGGAGTCACTGAAGCTTTCTTT. The J gene is TRBJ1-1, the V gene TRBV19; D call uncertain. Trimming took 4 bases from V and 4 from J, leaving 10 bases between them. CDR1 is LNHDA, CDR2 SQIVND, per germline (reference sequence). CDR3 size: 13 residues.